This TCR beta chain was sequenced for a study of monozygotic twins with inflammatory bowel disease. TCRdb reanalyzed the 5' RACE reads and collapses them to one entry per CDR3 protein, without DNA. The sample includes about 380,000 distinct CDR3 sequences. Germline-derived CDR1 and CDR2 are LNHNV and YYDKDF (reference sequence). There are 15 residues in the CDR3. Material: blood. The sequence derives from a human donor with ulcerative colitis or Crohn's disease, or a healthy co-twin of an affected twin (not recorded which). V is TRBV15 and J is TRBJ1-1; TCRdb gives TRBD1 as the D gene, but with no DNA this cannot be confirmed. The CDR3 reads CATSRETGSNTEAFF.